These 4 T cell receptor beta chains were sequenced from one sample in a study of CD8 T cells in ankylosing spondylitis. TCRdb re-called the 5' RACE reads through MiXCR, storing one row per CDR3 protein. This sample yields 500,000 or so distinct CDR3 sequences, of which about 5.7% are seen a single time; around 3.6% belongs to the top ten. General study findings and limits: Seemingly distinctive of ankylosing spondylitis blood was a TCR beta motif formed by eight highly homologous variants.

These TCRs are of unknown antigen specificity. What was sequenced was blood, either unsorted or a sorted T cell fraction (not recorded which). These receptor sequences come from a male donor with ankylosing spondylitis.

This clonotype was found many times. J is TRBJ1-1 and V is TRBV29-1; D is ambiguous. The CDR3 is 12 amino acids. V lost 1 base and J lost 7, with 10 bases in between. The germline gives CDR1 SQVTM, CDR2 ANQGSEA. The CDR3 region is CSVEGASGEAFF. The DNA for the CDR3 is TGCAGCGTTGAAGGGGCCTCGGGTGAAGCTTTCTTT.

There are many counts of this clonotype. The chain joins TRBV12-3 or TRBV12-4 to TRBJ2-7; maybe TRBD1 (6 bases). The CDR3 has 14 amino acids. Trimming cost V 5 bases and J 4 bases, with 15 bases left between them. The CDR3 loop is CASSRGTIEYEQYF. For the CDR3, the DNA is TGTGCCAGCAGTCGAGGGACAATTGAGTACGAGCAGTACTTC.

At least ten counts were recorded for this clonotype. CDR3 loop: CSASGRGLRDTQYF. CDR3 coding DNA: TGCAGTGCTAGTGGCCGAGGATTACGGGATACGCAGTATTTT. The gene calls are TRBV20-1 and TRBJ2-3; no reliable D call. CDR3 length: 14 residues. Trimming shortened V by 3 bases and J by 6 bases, and 16 bases separated the two germline ends. Germline V gene sequence: CDR1 DFQATT, CDR2 SNEGSKA (reference sequence).

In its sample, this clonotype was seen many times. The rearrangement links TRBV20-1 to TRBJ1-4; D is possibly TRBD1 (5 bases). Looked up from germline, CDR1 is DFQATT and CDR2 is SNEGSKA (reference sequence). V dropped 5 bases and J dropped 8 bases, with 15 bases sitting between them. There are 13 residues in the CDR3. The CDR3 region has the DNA TGCAGTGCTGGGACGTCGAGGTCGGAAAAACTGTTTTTT. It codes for CSAGTSRSEKLFF.